This T cell receptor beta chain was captured in a study of T-cell memory formation after mild COVID-19. The overall study: The study found TCR clusters largely donor specific.

This CDR3 has 16 residues. The germline V gene encodes CDR1 SGDLS and CDR2 YYNGEE. V lost 4 bases and J lost 6; bases outside the gene matches: 12. This clonotype was counted once. Its antigen is unidentified. Whole-study findings and limits: Clones contracting over day 15 to 85 were CD4/CD8 balanced, with later expanders leaning CD4+.

5'RACE primed from the constant segment yielded TCR alpha and TCR beta cDNA libraries bearing sample barcodes and UMIs. TCRdb reprocessed the 5' RACE reads with MiXCR, giving one entry per CDR3 protein. The table shows around 200,000 distinct CDR3 sequences, with under 12% occurring only once. The chain employs TRBV9 and TRBJ1-2; TRBD1 matches 10 bases. The sample was PBMCs or a T cell subset sorted from them (not recorded which). This sequence was found in a man between 18 and 29 years old who had mild COVID-19 (a few samples of this study predate the infection). Cell type and time point are not known. CDR3 loop: CASSPYAGTGDHGYTF. The CDR3, as DNA: TGTGCCAGCAGCCCGTACGCGGGGACAGGGGATCATGGCTACACCTTC. The whole variable domain, filled in from reference TRBV9 and TRBJ1-2, reads DSGVTQTPKHLITATGQRVTLRCSPRSGDLSVYWYQQSLDQGLQFLIQYYNGEERAKGNILERFSAQQFPDLHSELNLSSLELGDSALYFCASSPYAGTGDHGYTFGSGTRLTVV.